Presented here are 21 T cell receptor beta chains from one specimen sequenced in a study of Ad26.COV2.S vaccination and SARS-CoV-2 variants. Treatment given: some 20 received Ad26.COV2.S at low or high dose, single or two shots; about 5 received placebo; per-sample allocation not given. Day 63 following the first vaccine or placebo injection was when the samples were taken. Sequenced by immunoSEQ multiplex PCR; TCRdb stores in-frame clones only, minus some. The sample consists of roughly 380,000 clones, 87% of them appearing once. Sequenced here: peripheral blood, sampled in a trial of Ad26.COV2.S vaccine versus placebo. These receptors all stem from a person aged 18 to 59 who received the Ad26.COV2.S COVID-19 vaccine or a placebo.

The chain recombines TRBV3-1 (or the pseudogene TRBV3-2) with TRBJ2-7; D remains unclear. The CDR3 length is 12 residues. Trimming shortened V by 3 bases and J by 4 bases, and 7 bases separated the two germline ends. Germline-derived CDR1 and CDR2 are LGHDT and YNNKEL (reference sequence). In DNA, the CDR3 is TGTGCCAGCAGCCATATAACGTACGAGCAGTACTTC. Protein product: CASSHITYEQYF.

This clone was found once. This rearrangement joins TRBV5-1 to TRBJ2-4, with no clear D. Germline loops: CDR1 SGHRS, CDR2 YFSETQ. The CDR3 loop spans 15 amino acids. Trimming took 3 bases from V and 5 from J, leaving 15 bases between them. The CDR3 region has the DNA TGCGCCAGCAGCTCTGGACGGTTTCGAGAAAACATTCAGTACTTC. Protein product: CASSSGRFRENIQYF.

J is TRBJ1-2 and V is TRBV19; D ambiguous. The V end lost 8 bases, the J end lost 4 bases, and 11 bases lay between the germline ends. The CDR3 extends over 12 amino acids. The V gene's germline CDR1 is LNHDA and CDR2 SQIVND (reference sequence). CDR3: CASLGEGYGYTF. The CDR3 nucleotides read TGTGCCAGTCTCGGGGAGGGCTATGGCTACACCTTC.

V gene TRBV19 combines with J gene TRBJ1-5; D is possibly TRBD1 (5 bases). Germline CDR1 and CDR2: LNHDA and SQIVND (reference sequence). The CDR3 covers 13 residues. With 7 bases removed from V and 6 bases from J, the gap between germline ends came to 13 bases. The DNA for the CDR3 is TGTGCCAGTATGGCAGGGTACAGTCAGCCCCAGCATTTT. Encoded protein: CASMAGYSQPQHF.

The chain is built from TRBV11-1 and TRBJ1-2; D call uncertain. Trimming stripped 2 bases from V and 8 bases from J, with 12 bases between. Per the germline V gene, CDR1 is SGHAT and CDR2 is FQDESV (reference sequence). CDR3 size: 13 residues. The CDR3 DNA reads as TGTGCCAGCAGCTTAAAGAGGTCGGGGGGCTACACCTTC. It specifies CASSLKRSGGYTF. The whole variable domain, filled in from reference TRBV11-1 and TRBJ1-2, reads EAEVAQSPRYKITEKSQAVAFWCDPISGHATLYWYRQILGQGPELLVQFQDESVVDDSQLPKDRFSAERLKGVDSTLKIQPAELGDSAMYLCASSLKRSGGYTFGSGTRLTVV.

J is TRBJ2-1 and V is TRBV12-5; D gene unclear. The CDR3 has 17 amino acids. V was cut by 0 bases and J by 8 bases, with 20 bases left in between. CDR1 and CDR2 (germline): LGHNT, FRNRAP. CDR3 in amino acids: CASGLVNSRPLVDEQFF. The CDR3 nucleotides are TGTGCTAGTGGTTTGGTAAACTCGAGACCCCTTGTGGATGAGCAGTTCTTC.

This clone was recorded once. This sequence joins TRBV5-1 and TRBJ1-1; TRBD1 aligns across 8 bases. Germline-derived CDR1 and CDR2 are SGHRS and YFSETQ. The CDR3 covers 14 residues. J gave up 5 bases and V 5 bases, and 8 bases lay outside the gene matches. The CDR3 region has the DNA TGCGCCAGCAGTCCCACAGGGGGTGGTACTGAAGCTTTCTTT. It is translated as CASSPTGGGTEAFF.

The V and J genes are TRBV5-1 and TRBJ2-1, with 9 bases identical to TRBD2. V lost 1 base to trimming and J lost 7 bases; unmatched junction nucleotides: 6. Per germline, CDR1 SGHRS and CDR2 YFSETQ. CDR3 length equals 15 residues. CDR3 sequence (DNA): TGCGCCAGCAGCTTGCGTAGCGGGGGCGATAATGAGCAGTTCTTC. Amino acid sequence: CASSLRSGGDNEQFF.

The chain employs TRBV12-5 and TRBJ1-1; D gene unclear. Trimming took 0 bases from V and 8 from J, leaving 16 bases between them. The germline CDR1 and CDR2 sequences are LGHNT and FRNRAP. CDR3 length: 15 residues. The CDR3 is CASGLVPEGTGEAFF. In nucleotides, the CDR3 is TGTGCTAGTGGTTTGGTACCGGAGGGAACTGGGGAAGCTTTCTTT.

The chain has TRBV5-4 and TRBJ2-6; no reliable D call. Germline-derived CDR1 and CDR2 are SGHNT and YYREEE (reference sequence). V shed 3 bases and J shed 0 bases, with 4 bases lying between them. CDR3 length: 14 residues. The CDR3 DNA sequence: TGTGCCAGCAGCTACCGCTCTGGGGCCAACGTCCTGACTTTC. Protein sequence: CASSYRSGANVLTF. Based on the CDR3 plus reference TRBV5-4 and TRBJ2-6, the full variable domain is ETGVTQSPTHLIKTRGQQVTLRCSSQSGHNTVSWYQQALGQGPQFIFQYYREEENGRGNFPPRFSGLQFPNYSSELNVNALELDDSALYLCASSYRSGANVLTFGAGSRLTVL.

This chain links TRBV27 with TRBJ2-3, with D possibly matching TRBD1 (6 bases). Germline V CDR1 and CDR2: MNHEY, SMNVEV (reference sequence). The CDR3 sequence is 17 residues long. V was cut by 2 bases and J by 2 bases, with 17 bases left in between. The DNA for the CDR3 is TGTGCCAGCAGTTTACGAGTGGGACATCAGTACACAGATACGCAGTATTTT. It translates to CASSLRVGHQYTDTQYF.

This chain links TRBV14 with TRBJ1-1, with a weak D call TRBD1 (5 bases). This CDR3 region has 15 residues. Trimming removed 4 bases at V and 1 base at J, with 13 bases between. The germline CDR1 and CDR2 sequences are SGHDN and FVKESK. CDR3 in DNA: TGTGCCAGCAGCCGCGTAGAAGGGACGAACACTGAAGCTTTCTTT. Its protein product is CASSRVEGTNTEAFF.

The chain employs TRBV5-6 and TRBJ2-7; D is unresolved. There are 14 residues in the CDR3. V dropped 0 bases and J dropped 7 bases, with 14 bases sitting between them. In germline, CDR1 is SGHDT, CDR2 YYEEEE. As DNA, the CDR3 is TGTGCCAGCAGCTTGGGGCTTATGGTTGGGGAGCAGTACTTC. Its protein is CASSLGLMVGEQYF.

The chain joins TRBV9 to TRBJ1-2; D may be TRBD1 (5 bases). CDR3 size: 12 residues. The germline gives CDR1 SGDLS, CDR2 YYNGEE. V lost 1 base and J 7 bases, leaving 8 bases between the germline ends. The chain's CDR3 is CASSVKGVGYTF. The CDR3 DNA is TGTGCCAGCAGCGTAAAAGGGGTTGGCTACACCTTC.

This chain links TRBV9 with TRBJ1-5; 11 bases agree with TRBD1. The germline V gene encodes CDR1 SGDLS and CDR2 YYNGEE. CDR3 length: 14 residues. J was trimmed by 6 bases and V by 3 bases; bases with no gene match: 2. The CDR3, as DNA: TGTGCCAGCAGCGACGGGACAGGGGGTCAGCCCCAGCATTTT. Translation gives CASSDGTGGQPQHF.

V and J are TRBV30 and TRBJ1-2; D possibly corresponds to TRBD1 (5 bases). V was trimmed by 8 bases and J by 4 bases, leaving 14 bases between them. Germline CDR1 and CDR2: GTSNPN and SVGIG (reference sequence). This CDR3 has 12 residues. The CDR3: CAGQTVVYGYTF. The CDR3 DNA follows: TGTGCCGGCCAGACAGTTGTCTATGGCTACACCTTC.

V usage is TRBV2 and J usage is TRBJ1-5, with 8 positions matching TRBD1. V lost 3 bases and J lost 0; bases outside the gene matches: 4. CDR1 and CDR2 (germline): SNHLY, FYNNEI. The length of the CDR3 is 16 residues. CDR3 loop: CASSDDRGGSNQPQHF. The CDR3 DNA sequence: TGTGCCAGCAGTGATGACAGGGGTGGTAGCAATCAGCCCCAGCATTTT.

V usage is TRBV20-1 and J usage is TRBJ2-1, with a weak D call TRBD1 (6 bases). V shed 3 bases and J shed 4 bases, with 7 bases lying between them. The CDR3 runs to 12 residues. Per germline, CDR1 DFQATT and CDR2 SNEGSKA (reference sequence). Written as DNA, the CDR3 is TGCAGTGCTAGTAGGGGGTACAATGAGCAGTTCTTC. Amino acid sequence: CSASRGYNEQFF.

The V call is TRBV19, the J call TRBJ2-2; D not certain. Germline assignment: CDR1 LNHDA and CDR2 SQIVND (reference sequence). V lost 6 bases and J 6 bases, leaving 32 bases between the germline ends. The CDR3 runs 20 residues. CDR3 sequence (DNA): TGTGCCAGTAGCCCTTCTATAGGAACCACGCTATATGGAGAATCCGGGGAGCTGTTTTTT. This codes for CASSPSIGTTLYGESGELFF.

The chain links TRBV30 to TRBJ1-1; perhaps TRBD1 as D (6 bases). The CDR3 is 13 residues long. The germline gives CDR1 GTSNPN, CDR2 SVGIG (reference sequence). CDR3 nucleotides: TGTGCTTATTGGACCGGGACAAATCCTGAAGCTTTCTTT. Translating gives CAYWTGTNPEAFF.

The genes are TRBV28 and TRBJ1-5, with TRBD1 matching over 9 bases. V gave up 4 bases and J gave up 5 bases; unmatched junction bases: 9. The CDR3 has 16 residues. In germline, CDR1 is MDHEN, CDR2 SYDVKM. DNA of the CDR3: TGTGCCAGCAGTTCCACCCAGGGACAGGGACATCAGCCCCAGCATTTT. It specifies CASSSTQGQGHQPQHF.